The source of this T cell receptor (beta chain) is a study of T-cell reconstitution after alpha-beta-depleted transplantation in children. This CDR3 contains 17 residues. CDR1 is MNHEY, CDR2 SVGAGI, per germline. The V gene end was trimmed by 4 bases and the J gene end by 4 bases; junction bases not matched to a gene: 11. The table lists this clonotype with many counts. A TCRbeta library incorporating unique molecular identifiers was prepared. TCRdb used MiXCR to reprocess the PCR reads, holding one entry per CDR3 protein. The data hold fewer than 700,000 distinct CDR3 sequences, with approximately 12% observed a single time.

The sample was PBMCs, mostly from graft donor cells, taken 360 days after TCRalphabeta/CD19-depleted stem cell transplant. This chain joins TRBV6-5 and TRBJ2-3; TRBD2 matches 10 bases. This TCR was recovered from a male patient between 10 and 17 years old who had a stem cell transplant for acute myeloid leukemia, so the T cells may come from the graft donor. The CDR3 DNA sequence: TGTGCCAGCAGTTCTCCCAGAGCTAGCGGGAGCCCAGATACGCAGTATTTT. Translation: CASSSPRASGSPDTQYF.